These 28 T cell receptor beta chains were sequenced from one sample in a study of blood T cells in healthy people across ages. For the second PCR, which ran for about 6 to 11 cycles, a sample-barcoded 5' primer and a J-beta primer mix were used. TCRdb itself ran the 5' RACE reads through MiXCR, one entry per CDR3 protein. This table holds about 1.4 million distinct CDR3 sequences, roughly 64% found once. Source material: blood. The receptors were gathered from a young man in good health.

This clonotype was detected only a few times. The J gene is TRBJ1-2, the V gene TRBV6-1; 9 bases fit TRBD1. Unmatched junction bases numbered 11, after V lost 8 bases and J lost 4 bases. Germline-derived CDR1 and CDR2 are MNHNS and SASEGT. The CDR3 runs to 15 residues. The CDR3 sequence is CASGDPGQGFYGYTF. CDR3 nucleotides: TGTGCCAGCGGGGACCCGGGACAGGGCTTCTATGGCTACACCTTC.

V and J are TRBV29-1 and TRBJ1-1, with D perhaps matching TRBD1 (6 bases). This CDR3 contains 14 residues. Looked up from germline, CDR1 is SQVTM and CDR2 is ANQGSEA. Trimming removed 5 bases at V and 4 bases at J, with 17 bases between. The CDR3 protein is CSVSPLQGGTEAFF. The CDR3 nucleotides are TGCAGCGTTTCCCCCCTACAGGGTGGCACTGAAGCTTTCTTT.

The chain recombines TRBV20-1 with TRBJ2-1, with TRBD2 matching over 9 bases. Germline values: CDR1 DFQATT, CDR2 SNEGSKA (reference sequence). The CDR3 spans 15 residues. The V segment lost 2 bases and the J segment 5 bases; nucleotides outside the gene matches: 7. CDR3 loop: CSARPLAGAHNEQFF. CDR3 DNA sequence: TGCAGTGCTAGACCATTAGCGGGAGCCCACAATGAGCAGTTCTTC.

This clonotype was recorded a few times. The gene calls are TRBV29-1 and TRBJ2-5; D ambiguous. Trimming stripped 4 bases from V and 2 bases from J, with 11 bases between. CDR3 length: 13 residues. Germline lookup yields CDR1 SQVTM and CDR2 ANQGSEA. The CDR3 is CSVAGKLQETQYF. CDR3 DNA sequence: TGCAGCGTTGCTGGGAAGCTACAAGAGACCCAGTACTTC.

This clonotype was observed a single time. CDR3: CASSTYNRGPDTQYF. As DNA, the CDR3 is TGCGCCAGCAGCACATATAACAGAGGGCCAGATACGCAGTATTTT. The V gene is TRBV4-1, the J gene TRBJ2-3, with a weak D call TRBD2 (5 bases). Germline CDR1 is MGHRA and CDR2 is YSYEKL. Trimming removed 5 bases at V and 4 bases at J, with 16 bases between. The CDR3 is made up of 15 amino acids.

The CDR3 region is CASSLYHRQGAYEQYF. CDR3 nucleotide sequence: TGTGCCAGCAGTTTGTACCATCGGCAGGGGGCTTACGAGCAGTACTTC. The V and J genes are TRBV28 and TRBJ2-7, with 8 positions matching TRBD1. Germline lookup yields CDR1 MDHEN and CDR2 SYDVKM. The J segment lost 4 bases and the V segment lost 3 bases, leaving 11 bases of the junction unmatched. The CDR3 consists of 16 residues.

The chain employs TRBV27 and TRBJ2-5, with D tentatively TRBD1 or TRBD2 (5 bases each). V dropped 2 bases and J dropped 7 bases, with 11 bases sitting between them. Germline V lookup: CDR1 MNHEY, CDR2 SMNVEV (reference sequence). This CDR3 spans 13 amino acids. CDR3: CASSLLERGTQYF. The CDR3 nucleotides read TGTGCCAGCAGTTTACTAGAGAGGGGGACCCAGTACTTC.

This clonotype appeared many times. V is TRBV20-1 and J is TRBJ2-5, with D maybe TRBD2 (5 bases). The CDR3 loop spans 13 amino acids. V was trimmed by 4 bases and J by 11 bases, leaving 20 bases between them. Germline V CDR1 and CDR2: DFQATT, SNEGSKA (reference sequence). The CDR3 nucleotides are TGCAGTGCTAATCCGGGGTCGGACCTCTCGCAGTACTTC. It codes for CSANPGSDLSQYF.

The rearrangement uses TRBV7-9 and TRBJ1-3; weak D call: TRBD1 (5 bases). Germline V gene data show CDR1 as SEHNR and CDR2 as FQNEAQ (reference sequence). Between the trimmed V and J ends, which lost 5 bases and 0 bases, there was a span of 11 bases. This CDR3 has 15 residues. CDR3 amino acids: CASSQGVSSGNTIYF. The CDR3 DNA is TGTGCCAGCAGCCAAGGGGTTTCCTCTGGAAACACCATATATTTT.

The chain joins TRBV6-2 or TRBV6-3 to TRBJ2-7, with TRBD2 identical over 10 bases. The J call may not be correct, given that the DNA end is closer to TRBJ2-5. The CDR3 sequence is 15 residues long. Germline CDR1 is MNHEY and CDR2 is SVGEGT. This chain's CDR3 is CASRASGGLAETQYF. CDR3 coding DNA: TGTGCCAGCCGGGCTAGCGGGGGTCTGGCAGAGACCCAGTACTTC.

CDR3 amino acids: CASSFTGISVEQYF. Written as DNA, the CDR3 is TGTGCCAGCAGCTTTACGGGAATCTCCGTCGAGCAGTACTTC. The J gene is TRBJ2-5, the V gene TRBV7-9; a weak D match, TRBD2 (5 bases). The DNA matches TRBJ2-7 better at its end, which makes the J call doubtful. This CDR3 region has 14 residues. CDR1 is SEHNR, CDR2 FQNEAQ, per germline (reference sequence).

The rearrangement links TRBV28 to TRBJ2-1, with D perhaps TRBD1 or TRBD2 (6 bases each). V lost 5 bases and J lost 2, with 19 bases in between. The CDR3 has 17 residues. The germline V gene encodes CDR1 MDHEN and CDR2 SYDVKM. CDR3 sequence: CASSHPTHREAYNEQFF. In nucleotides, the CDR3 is TGTGCCAGCAGTCACCCGACTCACAGGGAGGCCTACAATGAGCAGTTCTTC.

CDR3 sequence reads: CSARDWGQTDTQYF. The CDR3 DNA reads TGCAGTGCTAGAGATTGGGGACAGACAGATACGCAGTATTTT. The chain has TRBV20-1 and TRBJ2-3; 7 nucleotides match TRBD1. V trimming: 0 bases; J trimming: 3 bases; junction bases outside the gene matches: 3. The CDR3 is made up of 14 amino acids. Germline V gives CDR1 DFQATT, CDR2 SNEGSKA (reference sequence).

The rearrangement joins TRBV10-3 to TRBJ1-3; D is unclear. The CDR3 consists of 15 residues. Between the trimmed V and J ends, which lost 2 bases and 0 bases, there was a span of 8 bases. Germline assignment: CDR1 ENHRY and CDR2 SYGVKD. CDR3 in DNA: TGTGCCATCAGTGAGCACAGCCGCTCTGGAAACACCATATATTTT. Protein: CAISEHSRSGNTIYF.

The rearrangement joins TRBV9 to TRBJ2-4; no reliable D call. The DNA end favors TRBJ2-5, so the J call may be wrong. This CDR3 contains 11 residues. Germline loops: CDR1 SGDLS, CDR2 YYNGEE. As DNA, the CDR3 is TGTGCCAGCAGCGATTTCGAGACCCAGTACTTC. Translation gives CASSDFETQYF.

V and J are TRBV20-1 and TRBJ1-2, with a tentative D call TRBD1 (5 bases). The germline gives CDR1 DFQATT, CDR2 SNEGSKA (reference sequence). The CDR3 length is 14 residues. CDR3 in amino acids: CTSESGAGRYGYTF. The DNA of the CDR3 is TGCACTTCCGAGAGTGGCGCAGGGCGCTATGGCTACACCTTC.

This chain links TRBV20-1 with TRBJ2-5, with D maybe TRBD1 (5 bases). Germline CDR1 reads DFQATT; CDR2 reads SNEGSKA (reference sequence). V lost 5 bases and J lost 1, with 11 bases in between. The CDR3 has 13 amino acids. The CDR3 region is CSAPKRGQETQYF. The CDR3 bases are TGCAGTGCTCCAAAAAGGGGCCAAGAGACCCAGTACTTC.

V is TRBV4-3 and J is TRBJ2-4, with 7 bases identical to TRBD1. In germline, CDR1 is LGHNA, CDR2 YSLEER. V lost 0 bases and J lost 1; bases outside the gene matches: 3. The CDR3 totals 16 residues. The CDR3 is CASSQDGQAAKNIQYF. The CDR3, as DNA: TGCGCCAGCAGCCAAGATGGACAGGCGGCCAAAAACATTCAGTACTTC.

Here the CDR3 DNA reads TGTGCCAGCAGCTTACGAGGGGGACAGGGGGCCGCCGAGCAGTACTTC. Its protein is CASSLRGGQGAAEQYF. The chain combines TRBV7-2 with TRBJ2-4; 12 bases are a match to TRBD1. Near its end, the DNA agrees better with TRBJ2-7, so the J call may be wrong. The CDR3 covers 16 residues. CDR1 SGHTA and CDR2 FQGNSA come from the germline V gene.

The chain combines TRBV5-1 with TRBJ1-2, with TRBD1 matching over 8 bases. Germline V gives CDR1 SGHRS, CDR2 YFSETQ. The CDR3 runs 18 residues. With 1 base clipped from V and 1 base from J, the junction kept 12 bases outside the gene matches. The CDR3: CASSLQGAQDRNNYGYTF. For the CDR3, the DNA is TGCGCCAGCAGCTTGCAGGGGGCCCAGGACAGAAATAACTATGGCTACACCTTC.

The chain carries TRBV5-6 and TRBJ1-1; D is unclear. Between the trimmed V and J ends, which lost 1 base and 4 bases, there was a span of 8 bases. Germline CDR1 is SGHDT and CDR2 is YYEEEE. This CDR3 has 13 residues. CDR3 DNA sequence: TGTGCCAGCAGCTTGCTACAGAGCACTGAAGCTTTCTTT. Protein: CASSLLQSTEAFF.

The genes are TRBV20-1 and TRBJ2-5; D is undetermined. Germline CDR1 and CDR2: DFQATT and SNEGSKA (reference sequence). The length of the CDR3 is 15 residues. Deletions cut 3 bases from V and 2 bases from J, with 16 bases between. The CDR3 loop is CSASTSVGWQETQYF. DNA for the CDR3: TGCAGTGCTAGTACGTCCGTAGGTTGGCAAGAGACCCAGTACTTC.

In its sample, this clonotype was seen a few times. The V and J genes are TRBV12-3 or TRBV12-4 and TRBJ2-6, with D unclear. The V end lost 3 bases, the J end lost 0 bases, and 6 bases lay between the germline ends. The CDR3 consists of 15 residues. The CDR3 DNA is TGTGCCAGCAGTTTGGCTGACTCTGGGGCCAACGTCCTGACTTTC. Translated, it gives CASSLADSGANVLTF.

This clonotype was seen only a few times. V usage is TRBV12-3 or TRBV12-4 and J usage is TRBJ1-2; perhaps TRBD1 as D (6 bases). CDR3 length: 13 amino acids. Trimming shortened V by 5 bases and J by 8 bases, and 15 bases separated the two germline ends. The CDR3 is CASSPPGDRGYTF. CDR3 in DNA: TGTGCCAGCAGTCCACCGGGAGACAGGGGCTACACCTTC.

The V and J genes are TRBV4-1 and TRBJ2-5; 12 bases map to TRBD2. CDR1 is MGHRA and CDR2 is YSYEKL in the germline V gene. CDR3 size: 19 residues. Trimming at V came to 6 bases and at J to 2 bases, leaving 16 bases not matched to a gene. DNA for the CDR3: TGCGCCAGCAGTAAAACCCGAACCCGACTAGCGGGAGATCAAGAGACCCAGTACTTC. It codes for CASSKTRTRLAGDQETQYF.

The CDR3 DNA sequence: TGCAGCGTTGAAAGAGATGAGCAGTTCTTC. Translated, it gives CSVERDEQFF. The chain recombines TRBV29-1 with TRBJ2-1; D gene unclear. The CDR3 has 10 amino acids. V was trimmed by 2 bases and J by 8 bases, leaving 4 bases between them. The germline V gene has CDR1 SQVTM and CDR2 ANQGSEA.

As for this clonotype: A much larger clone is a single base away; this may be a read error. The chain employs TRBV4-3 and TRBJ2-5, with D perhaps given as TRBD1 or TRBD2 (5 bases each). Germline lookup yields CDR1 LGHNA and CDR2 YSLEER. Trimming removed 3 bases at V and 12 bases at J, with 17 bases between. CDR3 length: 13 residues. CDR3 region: CASSQHRGPRKYF. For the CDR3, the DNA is TGCGCCAGCAGCCAGCACCGGGGCCCGCGAAAGTACTTC.

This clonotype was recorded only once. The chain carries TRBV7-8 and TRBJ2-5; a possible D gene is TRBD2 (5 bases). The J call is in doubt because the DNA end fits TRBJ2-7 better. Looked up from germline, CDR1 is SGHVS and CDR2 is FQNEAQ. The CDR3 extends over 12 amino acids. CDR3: CASSHGGHEQYF. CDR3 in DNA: TGTGCCAGCAGCCATGGCGGGCACGAGCAGTACTTC.